This section outlines one T cell receptor (beta chain) sequence together with its context. Its specificity is not known. TCRdb's table, derived via immunoSEQ multiplex PCR, lists solely in-frame clones and lacks some. The sample lists tens of thousands of clones, approximately 90% occurring once. The CDR3 runs 13 residues. The germline CDR1 and CDR2 sequences are LNHDA and SQIVND (reference sequence). With 4 bases removed from V and 3 bases from J, the gap between germline ends came to 10 bases. Second doses that came at about 4 or about 12 weeks were put together. The data derive from a study of T cell responses to AZD1222 COVID-19 vaccine. Study-level points and caveats: Most donors were white British and more were female, and clonal diversity was possibly underestimated. Vaccine-associated CD4 TCRs spanned spike, dominant at 160-218 and 743-854.

The receptor was derived from an adult who received the AZD1222 COVID-19 vaccine. This rearrangement joins TRBV19 to TRBJ2-7, with D possibly TRBD2 on 6 matching bases. Here the sequenced sample was peripheral blood, taken 28 days after the second AZD1222 dose. The CDR3 reads CASSSGTLYEQYF. Here the CDR3 DNA reads TGTGCCAGTAGTAGCGGGACTCTCTACGAGCAGTACTTC. The full variable domain, in which reference TRBV19 and TRBJ2-7 provide the parts outside the CDR3, is DGGITQSPKYLFRKEGQNVTLSCEQNLNHDAMYWYRQDPGQGLRLIYYSQIVNDFQKGDIAEGYSVSREKKESFPLTVTSAQKNPTAFYLCASSSGTLYEQYFGPGTRLTVT.